Following are 18 T cell receptor beta chains from one sample sequenced in a study of shared clonotypes between healthy human individuals. Only in-frame clones appear in the TCRdb table, and some are missing; sequencing was by immunoSEQ multiplex PCR. The sample consists of some 1 million clones, more than 60% of them appearing once. The sequenced sample consisted of memory CD4+ T cells sorted from blood. Subset described: CD45RA-negative fraction. The receptors stem from a man aged 18 to 35 in good health.

With regard to this clone: It differs at one base from a far larger clone, so likely a read error. Other DNA variants within this sample encode the same CDR3. The chain links TRBV7-9 to TRBJ1-2, with a tentative D call TRBD1 (5 bases). CDR3 length equals 13 residues. Germline V gene data show CDR1 as SEHNR and CDR2 as FQNEAQ (reference sequence). Trimming pared 1 base from V and 2 bases from J, leaving 5 bases between. CDR3 nucleotide sequence: TGTGCCAGCAGCTTAGGACAGAACTATGGCTACACCTTC. It codes for CASSLGQNYGYTF.

The sample holds a few counts of this clone. CDR3: CASSLTGTAPEAFF. CDR3 bases: TGTGCCAGCAGTTTAACCGGGACAGCTCCTGAAGCTTTCTTT. The rearrangement joins TRBV28 to TRBJ1-1, with 7 bases fitting TRBD1. Per germline, CDR1 MDHEN and CDR2 SYDVKM. V shed 2 bases and J 6 bases; nucleotides not matched to a gene: 6. This CDR3 is built from 14 residues.

V is TRBV7-9 and J is TRBJ1-6; D perhaps matches TRBD1 (6 bases). The CDR3 covers 14 residues. Germline CDR1 is SEHNR and CDR2 is FQNEAQ (reference sequence). Trimming shortened V by 5 bases and J by 2 bases, and 7 bases separated the two germline ends. CDR3 nucleotides: TGTGCCAGCAGCGAGGGGGCCTATAATTCACCCCTCCACTTT. Its protein is CASSEGAYNSPLHF.

This chain joins TRBV10-3 and TRBJ1-4, with D hard to call. Trimming removed 0 bases from V and 7 bases from J, with 12 bases in between. The CDR3 extends over 15 amino acids. Germline V gene data show CDR1 as ENHRY and CDR2 as SYGVKD. CDR3 DNA sequence: TGTGCCATCAGTGAGTCCGAAGGGTCTGGTGAAAAACTGTTTTTT. This codes for CAISESEGSGEKLFF.

In this sample, this clone turned up a few times. Other nucleotide sequences in the sample specify the same CDR3. The V and J genes are TRBV2 and TRBJ1-1; possible D gene TRBD1, 6 bases. Germline CDR1 SNHLY, CDR2 FYNNEI. CDR3 length: 13 amino acids. Trimming took off 5 bases at V and 1 base at J, with 8 bases between the two ends. CDR3 nucleotides: TGTGCCAGCAGTTCGACAGGGAACACTGAAGCTTTCTTT. Amino acid sequence: CASSSTGNTEAFF.

The genes are TRBV10-3 and TRBJ2-7, with D hard to call. This CDR3 has 14 amino acids. The germline V gene has CDR1 ENHRY and CDR2 SYGVKD. Trimming cost V 6 bases and J 1 base, with 13 bases left between them. CDR3 loop: CAISSRGTSYEQYF. The DNA of the CDR3 is TGTGCCATCAGCTCGCGAGGAACTTCCTACGAGCAGTACTTC.

The CDR3 DNA sequence: TGTGCCAGCAGCCTCGACATGATCACCGGGGAGCTGTTTTTT. Translating it yields CASSLDMITGELFF. This chain connects TRBV7-9 to TRBJ2-2; no firm D call. Deletions cut 5 bases from V and 4 bases from J, with 11 bases between. The CDR3 length is 14 residues. Germline V lookup: CDR1 SEHNR, CDR2 FQNEAQ (reference sequence).

The chain recombines TRBV10-3 with TRBJ2-7; possible D gene TRBD1, 6 bases. Trimming took 4 bases from V and 5 from J, leaving 15 bases between them. Germline values: CDR1 ENHRY, CDR2 SYGVKD. CDR3 size: 14 residues. The CDR3 region is CAISASGQRNEQYF. CDR3 in DNA: TGTGCCATCAGTGCGTCGGGACAACGAAACGAGCAGTACTTC.

The CDR3 protein is CASSTRELDNQPQHF. The CDR3 region has the DNA TGTGCCAGTAGTACCAGGGAATTGGACAATCAGCCCCAGCATTTT. V gene TRBV19 combines with J gene TRBJ1-5; D might be TRBD1 (5 bases). CDR3 length: 15 residues. Between the trimmed V and J ends, which lost 4 bases and 3 bases, there was a span of 13 bases. In germline, CDR1 is LNHDA, CDR2 SQIVND (reference sequence).

The rearrangement links TRBV11-2 to TRBJ1-6, with TRBD1 matching over 8 bases. The CDR3 sequence is 13 residues long. V dropped 5 bases and J dropped 7; count of bases not matched to a gene: 1. Germline V gives CDR1 SGHAT, CDR2 FQNNGV. CDR3 residues: CASSRQGNSPLHF. The CDR3 DNA sequence: TGTGCCAGCAGCCGACAGGGGAATTCACCCCTCCACTTT. The variable domain in full, with the rest retrieved from reference TRBV11-2 and TRBJ1-6, is EAGVAQSPRYKIIEKRQSVAFWCNPISGHATLYWYQQILGQGPKLLIQFQNNGVVDDSQLPKDRFSAERLKGVDSTLKIQPAKLEDSAVYLCASSRQGNSPLHFGNGTRLTVT.

This clone was recorded at least ten times. The rearrangement links TRBV5-1 to TRBJ2-5; TRBD2 agrees at 7 bases. The V gene end was trimmed by 0 bases and the J gene end by 4 bases; junction bases not matched to a gene: 12. Germline V gives CDR1 SGHRS, CDR2 YFSETQ. This CDR3 has 17 amino acids. In DNA form, the CDR3 reads TGCGCCAGCAGCTTGGATTCGCGAGCGGGGTCGGGAGAGACCCAGTACTTC. This encodes CASSLDSRAGSGETQYF.

This clone was seen a few times. The genes are TRBV7-9 and TRBJ2-2; 8 nucleotides align to TRBD1. Germline values: CDR1 SEHNR, CDR2 FQNEAQ (reference sequence). The V gene end was trimmed by 6 bases and the J gene end by 5 bases; junction bases not matched to a gene: 11. The CDR3 length is 16 residues. CDR3 nucleotide sequence: TGTGCCAGCAGTTACGCGACAGGGGATCGGACCGGGGAGCTGTTTTTT. Translated: CASSYATGDRTGELFF.

The CDR3 loop reads CASEKGTGGHNEQFF. The DNA of the CDR3 is TGTGCCAGCGAAAAAGGGACAGGGGGGCACAATGAGCAGTTCTTC. The chain joins TRBV5-8 to TRBJ2-1; TRBD1 aligns across 11 bases. V shed 7 bases, J shed 5 bases, and the junction held 8 bases outside the gene matches. Germline V gene sequence: CDR1 SGHTS, CDR2 YDEGEE. CDR3 size: 15 residues.

V gene TRBV30 combines with J gene TRBJ1-3, with D unresolved. This CDR3 is 14 amino acids long. Germline V gives CDR1 GTSNPN, CDR2 SVGIG (reference sequence). Trimming took 1 base from V and 3 from J, leaving 10 bases between them. The CDR3, as DNA: TGTGCCTGGAGTGGAAGCAGTCGTGGAAACACCATATATTTT. Amino acids: CAWSGSSRGNTIYF.

The chain recombines TRBV6-6 with TRBJ2-7, with D tentatively TRBD1 (5 bases). The CDR3 has 13 amino acids. From germline, CDR1 is MNHNY and CDR2 SVGAGI (reference sequence). The V and J ends lost 10 bases and 2 bases respectively, with 15 bases between them. The CDR3 loop reads CATFQGVAYEQYF. CDR3 coding DNA: TGTGCCACCTTCCAGGGTGTTGCCTACGAGCAGTACTTC.

This clone was seen a few times. At one of its ends the junction is not consistent with the germline gene, which may arise from a read error. The rearrangement joins TRBV10-3 to TRBJ2-1, with 15 bases that match TRBD2. This CDR3 has 19 amino acids. Per germline, CDR1 ENHRY and CDR2 SYGVKD. This chain's CDR3 is CAISEPPGLAGGPSNAQFF. The DNA of the CDR3 is TGTGCCATCAGTGAGCCTCCGGGACTAGCGGGGGGTCCCTCCAATGCGCAGTTCTTC.

The V and J genes are TRBV6-6 and TRBJ1-2; D is undetermined. The V end was cut by 8 bases, the J end by 6 bases, with 13 bases between. The CDR3 spans 12 residues. Germline V lookup: CDR1 MNHNY, CDR2 SVGAGI (reference sequence). The CDR3 protein is CASGREEDGYTF. The CDR3, as DNA: TGTGCCAGCGGACGGGAGGAGGATGGCTACACCTTC.

V is TRBV7-2 and J is TRBJ2-2, with unresolved D. CDR1 and CDR2 from the germline V gene are SGHTA and FQGNSA. Trimming took 4 bases from V and 0 from J, leaving 6 bases between them. CDR3 size: 14 residues. DNA for the CDR3: TGTGCCAGCAGCTCCGACACGAACACCGGGGAGCTGTTTTTT. Translating it yields CASSSDTNTGELFF.